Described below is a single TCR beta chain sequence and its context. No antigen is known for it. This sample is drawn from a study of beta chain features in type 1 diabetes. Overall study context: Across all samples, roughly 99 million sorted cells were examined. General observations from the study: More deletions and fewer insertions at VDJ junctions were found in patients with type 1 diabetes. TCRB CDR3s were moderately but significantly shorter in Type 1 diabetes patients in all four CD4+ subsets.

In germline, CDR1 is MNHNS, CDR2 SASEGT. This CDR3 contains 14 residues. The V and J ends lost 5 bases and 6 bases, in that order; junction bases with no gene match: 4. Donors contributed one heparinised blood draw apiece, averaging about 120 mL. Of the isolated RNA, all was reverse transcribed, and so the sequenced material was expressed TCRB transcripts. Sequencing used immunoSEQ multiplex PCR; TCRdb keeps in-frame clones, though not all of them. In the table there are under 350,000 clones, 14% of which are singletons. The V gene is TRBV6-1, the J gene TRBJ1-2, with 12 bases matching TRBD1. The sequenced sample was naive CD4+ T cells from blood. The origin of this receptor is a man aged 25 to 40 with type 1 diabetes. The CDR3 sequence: CASSSGQGADGYTF. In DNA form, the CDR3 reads TGTGCCAGCAGTTCGGGACAGGGGGCGGATGGCTACACCTTC.